The rows below give T cell receptor beta chains drawn from one sample of a study of blood T cell repertoires in COVID-19. Assay used: immunoSEQ multiplex PCR; TCRdb lists only in-frame clones, some missing. The data show over 95,000 clones, about 85% seen once. Sequencing input: peripheral blood. The receptors come from a human donor in a cohort sampled during active COVID-19. Each CDR3 is given without its conserved first and last residue. Size values are once, few and many counts, or a class for expanded clones, and some rows have none.

J,length,V,size,CDR3
TRBJ1-4,13,TRBV9,NA,ASSPRQSANEKLF
TRBJ1-2,11,TRBV29-1,few,SVGDRAPHGYT
TRBJ1-1,13,TRBV18,NA,ASSPTGEWDTEAF
TRBJ2-1,13,TRBV5-4,NA,ASSLKGERIGEQF
TRBJ2-1,13,TRBV29-1,NA,SVEERGASYNEQF
TRBJ2-7,13,TRBV6-5,NA,ASSSRDTQLDEQY
TRBJ2-3,13,TRBV11-3,NA,ASSPGLANTDTQY
TRBJ1-1,11,TRBV5-5,NA,ASGYPRVTEAF
TRBJ1-2,11,TRBV6-2/TRBV6-3,few,ASSFDRGVGYT
TRBJ2-7,11,TRBV19,NA,ASSIAGVGEQY
TRBJ2-7,13,TRBV6-1,NA,ASSEGGGRIHEQY
TRBJ1-1,12,TRBV10-1,few,ASSPGTGSPEAF
TRBJ2-3,13,TRBV6-6,NA,ASRSGLAGEDTQY
TRBJ1-1,10,TRBV29-1,NA,SVEPVNTEAF
TRBJ1-6,17,TRBV21-1,NA,ASSKDGRDRGLGDSPLH
TRBJ1-6,11,TRBV19,NA,ASSLPGVSPLH
TRBJ1-2,10,TRBV5-4,NA,ASSLTAYGYT
TRBJ2-1,14,TRBV5-6,NA,ASSLRGSGGYNEQF
TRBJ1-6,12,TRBV3-1/TRBV3-2,NA,ASSQGQSNSPLH
TRBJ2-7,12,TRBV27,NA,ASSLKQGAYEQY
TRBJ2-3,16,TRBV11-2,NA,ASSLDGTSGGRGDTQY
TRBJ1-4,12,TRBV5-1,NA,ASSLGQVVEKLF
TRBJ1-1,14,TRBV28,NA,ASTAPPGESGTEAF
TRBJ1-5,11,TRBV6-5,NA,ASSPDRYQPQH
TRBJ2-1,14,TRBV6-1,NA,ASSEFLAGGLGGQF
TRBJ1-5,14,TRBV15,NA,ATSTPNTRGDQPQH
TRBJ2-1,13,TRBV18,NA,ASSEGWDSYNEQF